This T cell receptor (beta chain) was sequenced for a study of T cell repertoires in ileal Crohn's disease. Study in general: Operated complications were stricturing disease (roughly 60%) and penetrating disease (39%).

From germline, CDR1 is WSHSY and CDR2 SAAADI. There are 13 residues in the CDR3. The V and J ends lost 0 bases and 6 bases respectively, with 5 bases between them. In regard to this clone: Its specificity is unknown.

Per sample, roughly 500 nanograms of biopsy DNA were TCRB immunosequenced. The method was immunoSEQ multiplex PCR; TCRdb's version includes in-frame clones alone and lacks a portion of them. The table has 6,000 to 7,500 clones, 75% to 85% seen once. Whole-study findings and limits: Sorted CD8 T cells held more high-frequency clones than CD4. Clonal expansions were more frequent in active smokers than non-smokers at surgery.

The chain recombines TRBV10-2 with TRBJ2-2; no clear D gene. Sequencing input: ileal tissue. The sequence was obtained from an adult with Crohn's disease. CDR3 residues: CASSESRSGELFF. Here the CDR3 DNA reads TGCGCCAGCAGTGAGTCGAGGTCCGGGGAGCTGTTTTTT.